This TCR beta chain was recovered during a study of blood T cell repertoires in COVID-19. The germline CDR1 and CDR2 sequences are ENHRY and SYGVKD. Trimming removed 1 base from V and 2 bases from J; junction bases left unmatched: 8. The CDR3 is made up of 17 amino acids. Sequencing used immunoSEQ multiplex PCR; TCRdb keeps in-frame clones, though not all of them. The profile shows around 91,000 clones, around 85% of them singletons. The rearrangement uses TRBV10-3 and TRBJ1-2, with 9 bases lining up with TRBD1. The sequencing input was peripheral blood. This receptor was identified in a human donor in a cohort sampled during active COVID-19. CDR3 DNA: TGTGCCATCAGTGAGTTCGGGACAGGGCTCATAAACTATGGCTACACCTTC. This translates into CAISEFGTGLINYGYTF.